This TCR beta chain was captured by sequencing in a study of CD8+CD57+ T cells in acquired aplastic anemia. Broader study findings: Patients had roughly 30 CD8+ CDR3 sequences in common with controls (the shared set).

Only patients with CD8+CD57+ cell expansion on flow cytometry were chosen for sequencing. Everyone among the patients had severe acquired aplastic anemia. TCR beta VDJ and CDR3 profiling used genomic DNA as template. TCRdb reprocessed the reads via MiXCR and lists one record per CDR3 protein. The table lists around 500,000 distinct CDR3 sequences, 25% to 40% of them singletons. The germline V gene has CDR1 SGHAT and CDR2 FQNNGV. CDR3 size: 17 residues. The V and J ends lost 1 base and 5 bases, in that order; junction bases with no gene match: 7. On this clonotype: Its antigen is still unknown.

The source material was sorted CD4+, CD8+, or CD8+CD57+ T cells (not recorded which) from PBMCs. This receptor was identified in a human donor with aplastic anemia. V gene TRBV11-2 combines with J gene TRBJ2-3; 12 bases line up with TRBD2. In DNA form, the CDR3 reads TGTGCCAGCAGCTTAGGCCTAGCGGGAGGGCGGGGAGATACGCAGTATTTT. Amino acids: CASSLGLAGGRGDTQYF.